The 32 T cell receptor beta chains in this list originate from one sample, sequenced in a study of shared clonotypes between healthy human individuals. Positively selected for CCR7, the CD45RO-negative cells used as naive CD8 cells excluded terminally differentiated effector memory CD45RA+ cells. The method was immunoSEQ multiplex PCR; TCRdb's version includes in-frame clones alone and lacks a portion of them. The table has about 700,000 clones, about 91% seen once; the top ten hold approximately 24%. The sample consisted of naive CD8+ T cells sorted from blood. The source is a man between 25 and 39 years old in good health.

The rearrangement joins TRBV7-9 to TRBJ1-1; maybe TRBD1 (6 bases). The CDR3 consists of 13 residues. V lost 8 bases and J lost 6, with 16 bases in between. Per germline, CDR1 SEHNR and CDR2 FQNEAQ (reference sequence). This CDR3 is CASLNREGAEAFF. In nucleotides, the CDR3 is TGTGCCAGCCTAAACAGGGAAGGGGCTGAAGCTTTCTTT.

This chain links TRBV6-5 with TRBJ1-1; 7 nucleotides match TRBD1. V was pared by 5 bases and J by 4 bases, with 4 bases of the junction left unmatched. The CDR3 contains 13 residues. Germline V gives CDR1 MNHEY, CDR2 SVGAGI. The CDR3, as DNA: TGTGCCAGCAGTCAACAGGGGCTCACTGAAGCTTTCTTT. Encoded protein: CASSQQGLTEAFF.

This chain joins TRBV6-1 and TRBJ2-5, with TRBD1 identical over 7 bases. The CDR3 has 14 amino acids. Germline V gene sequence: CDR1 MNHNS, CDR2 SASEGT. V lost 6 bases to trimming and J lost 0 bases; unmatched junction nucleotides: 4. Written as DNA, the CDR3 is TGTGCCAGCAGGGCGACAGGGAACCAAGAGACCCAGTACTTC. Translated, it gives CASRATGNQETQYF.

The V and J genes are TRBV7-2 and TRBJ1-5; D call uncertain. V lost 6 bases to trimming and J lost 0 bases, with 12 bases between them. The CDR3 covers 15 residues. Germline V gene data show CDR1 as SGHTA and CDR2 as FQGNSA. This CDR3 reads CASRNTGYSNQPQHF. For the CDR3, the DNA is TGTGCCAGCAGAAACACGGGGTATAGCAATCAGCCCCAGCATTTT.

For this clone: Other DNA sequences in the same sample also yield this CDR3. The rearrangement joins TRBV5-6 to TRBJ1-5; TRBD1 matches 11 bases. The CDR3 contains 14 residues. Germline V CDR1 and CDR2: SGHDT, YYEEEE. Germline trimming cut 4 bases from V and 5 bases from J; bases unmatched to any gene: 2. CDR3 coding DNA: TGTGCCAGCAGCCTGGGACAGGGGGATCAGCCCCAGCATTTT. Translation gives CASSLGQGDQPQHF. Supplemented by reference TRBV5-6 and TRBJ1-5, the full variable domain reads DAGVTQSPTHLIKTRGQQVTLRCSPKSGHDTVSWYQQALGQGPQFIFQYYEEEERQRGNFPDRFSGHQFPNYSSELNVNALLLGDSALYLCASSLGQGDQPQHFGDGTRLSIL.

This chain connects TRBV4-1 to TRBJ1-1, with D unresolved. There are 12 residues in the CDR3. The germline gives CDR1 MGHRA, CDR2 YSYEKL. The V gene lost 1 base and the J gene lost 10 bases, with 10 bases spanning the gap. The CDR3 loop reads CASSQGVSGAFF. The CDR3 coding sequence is TGCGCCAGCAGCCAAGGGGTTTCAGGAGCTTTCTTT.

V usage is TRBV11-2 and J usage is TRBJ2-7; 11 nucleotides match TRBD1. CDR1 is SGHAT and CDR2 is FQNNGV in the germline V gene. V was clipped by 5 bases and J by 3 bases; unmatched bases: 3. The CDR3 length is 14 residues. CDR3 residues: CASSMGQGGYEQYF. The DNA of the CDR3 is TGTGCCAGCAGCATGGGACAGGGGGGCTACGAGCAGTACTTC.

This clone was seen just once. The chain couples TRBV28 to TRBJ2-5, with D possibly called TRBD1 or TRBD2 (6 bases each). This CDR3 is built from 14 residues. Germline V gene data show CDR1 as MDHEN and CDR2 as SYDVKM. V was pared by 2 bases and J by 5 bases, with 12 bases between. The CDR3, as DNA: TGTGCCAGCAGTTTAACAGGAGGGGGTGAGACCCAGTACTTC. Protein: CASSLTGGGETQYF. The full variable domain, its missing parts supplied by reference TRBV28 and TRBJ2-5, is DVKVTQSSRYLVKRTGEKVFLECVQDMDHENMFWYRQDPGLGLRLIYFSYDVKMKEKGDIPEGYSVSREKKERFSLILESASTNQTSMYLCASSLTGGGETQYFGPGTRLLVL.

CDR3 protein: CASSSTPPRSYNEQFF. CDR3 nucleotide sequence: TGTGCCAGCAGCTCCACGCCCCCTCGTTCCTACAATGAGCAGTTCTTC. V is TRBV11-2 and J is TRBJ2-1, with D hard to call. This CDR3 is 16 amino acids long. Germline-derived CDR1 and CDR2 are SGHAT and FQNNGV. V was pared by 4 bases and J by 1 base, with 14 bases between.

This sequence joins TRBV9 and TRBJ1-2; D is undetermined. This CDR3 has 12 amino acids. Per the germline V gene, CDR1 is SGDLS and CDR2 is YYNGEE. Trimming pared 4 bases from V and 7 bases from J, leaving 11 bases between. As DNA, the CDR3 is TGTGCCAGCAGCCTTCGGATCGGTGGCTACACCTTC. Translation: CASSLRIGGYTF.

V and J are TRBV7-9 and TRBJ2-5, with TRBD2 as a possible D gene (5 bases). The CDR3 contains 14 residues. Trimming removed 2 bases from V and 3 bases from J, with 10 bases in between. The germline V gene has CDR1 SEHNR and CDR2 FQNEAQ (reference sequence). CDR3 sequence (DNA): TGTGCCAGCAGCTTAATAGCGTCAGAAGAGACCCAGTACTTC. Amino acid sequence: CASSLIASEETQYF.

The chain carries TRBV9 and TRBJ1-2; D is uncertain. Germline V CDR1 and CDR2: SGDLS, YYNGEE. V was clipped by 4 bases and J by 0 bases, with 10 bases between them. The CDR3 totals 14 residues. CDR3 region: CASSPHGANYGYTF. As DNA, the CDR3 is TGTGCCAGCAGCCCCCACGGGGCTAACTATGGCTACACCTTC.

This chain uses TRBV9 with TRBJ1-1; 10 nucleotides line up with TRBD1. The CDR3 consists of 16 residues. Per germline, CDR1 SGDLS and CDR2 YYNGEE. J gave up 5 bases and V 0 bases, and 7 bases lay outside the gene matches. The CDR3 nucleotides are TGTGCCAGCAGCGTAGCTCGACAGGGGGCTGGGACTGAAGCTTTCTTT. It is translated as CASSVARQGAGTEAFF.

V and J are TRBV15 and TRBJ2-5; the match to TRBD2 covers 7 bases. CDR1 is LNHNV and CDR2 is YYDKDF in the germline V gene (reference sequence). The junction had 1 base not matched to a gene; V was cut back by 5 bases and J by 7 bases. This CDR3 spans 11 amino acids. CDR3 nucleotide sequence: TGTGCCACCAGCGGGGGGGGGACCCAGTACTTC. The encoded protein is CATSGGGTQYF.

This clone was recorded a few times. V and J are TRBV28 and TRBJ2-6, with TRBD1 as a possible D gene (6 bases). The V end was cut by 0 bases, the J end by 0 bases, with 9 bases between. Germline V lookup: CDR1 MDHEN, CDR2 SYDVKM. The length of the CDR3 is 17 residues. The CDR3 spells CASSLWDSTSGANVLTF. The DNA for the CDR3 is TGTGCCAGCAGTTTATGGGACAGTACCTCTGGGGCCAACGTCCTGACTTTC.

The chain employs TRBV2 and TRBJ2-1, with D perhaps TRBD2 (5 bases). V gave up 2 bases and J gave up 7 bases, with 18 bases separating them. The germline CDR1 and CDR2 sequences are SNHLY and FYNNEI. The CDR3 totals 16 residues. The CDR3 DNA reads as TGTGCCAGCAGTGAAATCGTGGGATGGACTTCAAATGAGCAGTTCTTC. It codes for CASSEIVGWTSNEQFF.

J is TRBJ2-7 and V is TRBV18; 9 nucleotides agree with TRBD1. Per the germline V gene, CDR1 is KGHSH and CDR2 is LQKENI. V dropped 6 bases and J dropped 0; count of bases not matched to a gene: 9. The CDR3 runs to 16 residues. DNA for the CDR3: TGTGCCAGCTCTCGGCCGGGACAGGGATTCTCCTACGAGCAGTACTTC. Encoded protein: CASSRPGQGFSYEQYF.

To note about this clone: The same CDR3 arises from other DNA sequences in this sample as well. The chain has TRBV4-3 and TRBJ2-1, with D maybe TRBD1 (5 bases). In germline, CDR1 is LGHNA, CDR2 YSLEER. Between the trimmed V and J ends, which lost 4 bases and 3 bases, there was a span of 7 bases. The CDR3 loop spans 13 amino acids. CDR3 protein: CASSRDSYNEQFF. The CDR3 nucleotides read TGCGCCAGCAGCCGAGACAGCTACAATGAGCAGTTCTTC.

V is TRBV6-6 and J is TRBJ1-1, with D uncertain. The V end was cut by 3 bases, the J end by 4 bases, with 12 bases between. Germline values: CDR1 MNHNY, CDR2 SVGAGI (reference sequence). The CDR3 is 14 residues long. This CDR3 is CASSYAQWGTEAFF. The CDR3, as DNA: TGTGCCAGCAGTTATGCCCAATGGGGCACTGAAGCTTTCTTT.

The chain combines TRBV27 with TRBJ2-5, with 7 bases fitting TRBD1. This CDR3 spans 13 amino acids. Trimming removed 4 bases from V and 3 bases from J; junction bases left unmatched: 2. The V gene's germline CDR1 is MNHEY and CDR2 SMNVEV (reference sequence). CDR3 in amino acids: CASSWDSKETQYF. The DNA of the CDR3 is TGTGCCAGCAGTTGGGACAGCAAAGAGACCCAGTACTTC.

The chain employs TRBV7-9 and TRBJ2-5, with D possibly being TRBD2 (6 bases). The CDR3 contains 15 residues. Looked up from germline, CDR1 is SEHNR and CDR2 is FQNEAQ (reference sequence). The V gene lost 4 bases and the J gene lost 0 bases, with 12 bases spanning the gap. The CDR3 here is CASSSPSSDQETQYF. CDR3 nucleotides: TGTGCCAGCAGCTCCCCCTCTAGCGACCAAGAGACCCAGTACTTC.

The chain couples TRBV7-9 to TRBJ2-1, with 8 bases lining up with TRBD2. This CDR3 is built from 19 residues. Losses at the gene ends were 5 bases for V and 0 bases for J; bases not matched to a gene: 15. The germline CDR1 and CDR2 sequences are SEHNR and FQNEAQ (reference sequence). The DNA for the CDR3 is TGTGCCAGCAGCCCACAACGCATTGGGGGGACTAGCTCCTACAATGAGCAGTTCTTC. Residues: CASSPQRIGGTSSYNEQFF.

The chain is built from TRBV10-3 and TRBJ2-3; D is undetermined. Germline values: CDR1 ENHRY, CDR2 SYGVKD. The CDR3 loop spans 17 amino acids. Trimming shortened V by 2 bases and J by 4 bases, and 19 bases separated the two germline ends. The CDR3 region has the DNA TGTGCCATCAGTGAGGAGTTGTGGTCCTTGAAGGCAGATACGCAGTATTTT. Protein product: CAISEELWSLKADTQYF.

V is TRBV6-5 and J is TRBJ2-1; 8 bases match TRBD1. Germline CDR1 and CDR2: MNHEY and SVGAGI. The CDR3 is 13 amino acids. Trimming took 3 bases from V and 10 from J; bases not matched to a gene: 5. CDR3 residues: CASSYGDRREQFF. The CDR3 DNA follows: TGTGCCAGCAGTTATGGGGACAGGCGGGAGCAGTTCTTC.

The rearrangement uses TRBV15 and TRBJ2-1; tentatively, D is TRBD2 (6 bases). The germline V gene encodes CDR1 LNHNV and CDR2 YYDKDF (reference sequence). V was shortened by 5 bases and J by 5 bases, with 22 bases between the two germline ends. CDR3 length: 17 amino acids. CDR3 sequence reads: CATSDYRWGERDNEQFF. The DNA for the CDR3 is TGTGCCACCAGCGATTATAGGTGGGGGGAACGGGACAATGAGCAGTTCTTC.

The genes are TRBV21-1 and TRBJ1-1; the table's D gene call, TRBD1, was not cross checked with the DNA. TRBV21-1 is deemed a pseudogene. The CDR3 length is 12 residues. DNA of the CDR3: TGTGCCAGCGGACAGGTTTGCGCTGAAGCTTTCTTT. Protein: CASGQVCAEAFF.

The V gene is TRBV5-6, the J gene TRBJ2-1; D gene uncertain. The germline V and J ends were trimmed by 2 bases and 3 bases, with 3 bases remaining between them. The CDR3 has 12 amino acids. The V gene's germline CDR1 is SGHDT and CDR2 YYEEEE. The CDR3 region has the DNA TGTGCCAGCAGCTTCTACTACAATGAGCAGTTCTTC. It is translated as CASSFYYNEQFF. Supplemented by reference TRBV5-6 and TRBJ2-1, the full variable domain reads DAGVTQSPTHLIKTRGQQVTLRCSPKSGHDTVSWYQQALGQGPQFIFQYYEEEERQRGNFPDRFSGHQFPNYSSELNVNALLLGDSALYLCASSFYYNEQFFGPGTRLTVL.

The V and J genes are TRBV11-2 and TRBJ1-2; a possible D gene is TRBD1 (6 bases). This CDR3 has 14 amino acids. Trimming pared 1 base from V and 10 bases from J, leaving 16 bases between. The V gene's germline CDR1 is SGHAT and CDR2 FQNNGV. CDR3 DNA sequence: TGTGCCAGCAGCTTAGGTTTTGACAGGCCGTCCTACACCTTC. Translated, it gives CASSLGFDRPSYTF.

The DNA for the CDR3 is TGCGCCAGCAGCTTGAAAACAGGGGTGCACGTCGAGCAGTACTTC. Its translation: CASSLKTGVHVEQYF. This chain joins TRBV5-1 and TRBJ2-7, with 7 bases lining up with TRBD1. With V trimmed by 1 base and J by 6 bases, 10 bases remained unmatched. Germline loops: CDR1 SGHRS, CDR2 YFSETQ. The CDR3 consists of 15 residues.

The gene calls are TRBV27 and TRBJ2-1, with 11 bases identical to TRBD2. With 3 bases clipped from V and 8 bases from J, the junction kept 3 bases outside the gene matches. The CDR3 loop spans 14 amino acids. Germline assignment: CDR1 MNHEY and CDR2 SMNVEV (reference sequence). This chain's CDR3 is CASSFGTSGYEQFF. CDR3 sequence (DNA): TGTGCCAGCAGTTTTGGGACTAGCGGCTATGAGCAGTTCTTC.

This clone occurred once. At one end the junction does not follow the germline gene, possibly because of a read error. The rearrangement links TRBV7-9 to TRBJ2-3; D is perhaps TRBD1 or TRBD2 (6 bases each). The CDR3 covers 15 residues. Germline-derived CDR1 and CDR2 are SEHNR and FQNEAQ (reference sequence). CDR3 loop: CASSLGTGRPDTQYF. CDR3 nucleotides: TGTGCCAGCAGTTTAGGCACAGGGAGGCCAGATACGCAGTATTTT.

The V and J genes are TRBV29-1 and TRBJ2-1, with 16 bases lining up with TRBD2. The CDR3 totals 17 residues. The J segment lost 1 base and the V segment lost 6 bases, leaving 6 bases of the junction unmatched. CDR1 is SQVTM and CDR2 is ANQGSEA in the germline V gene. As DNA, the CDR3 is TGCAGCGTGGCCGGGACTAGCGGGAGGGGGTCCTACAATGAGCAGTTCTTC. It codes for CSVAGTSGRGSYNEQFF.